These 20 T cell receptor beta chains share one sample of origin, sequenced in a study of blood T cell dynamics during melanoma immunotherapy. Data came from immunoSEQ multiplex PCR; TCRdb stores just in-frame clones and leaves some out. The sample includes roughly 4,700 clones, 60% to 85% of them seen just once. Time point defined: week 3, after first cycle of checkpoint inhibitor. The sample in question was blood, obtained from a patient treated with checkpoint blockade. The receptors originated from a human donor with melanoma.

The chain employs TRBV10-3 and TRBJ1-2; TRBD1 might be the D (6 bases). The CDR3 has 13 amino acids. In germline, CDR1 is ENHRY, CDR2 SYGVKD. V lost 6 bases to trimming and J lost 4 bases, with 12 bases between them. CDR3 sequence (DNA): TGTGCCATCAGGGCGGGACACATCTATGGCTACACCTTC. Its translation is CAIRAGHIYGYTF.

The genes are TRBV2 and TRBJ1-5; 8 bases fit TRBD1. The CDR3 extends over 14 amino acids. The germline V gene encodes CDR1 SNHLY and CDR2 FYNNEI. Trimming cost V 8 bases and J 2 bases; bases outside gene matches: 5. CDR3 protein: CASSGQGGNQPQHF. The CDR3 bases are TGTGCCAGCTCCGGACAGGGTGGCAATCAGCCCCAGCATTTT.

The rearrangement joins TRBV7-9 to TRBJ2-5, with D uncertain. The DNA end lines up better with TRBJ2-7; the J call may be wrong. Germline CDR1 reads SEHNR; CDR2 reads FQNEAQ (reference sequence). The CDR3 consists of 16 residues. CDR3: CASSLDGVRAAYEQYF. Here the CDR3 DNA reads TGTGCCAGCAGCTTAGATGGAGTCCGCGCGGCCTACGAGCAGTACTTC.

The chain has TRBV7-2 and TRBJ1-5; D gene unclear. This CDR3 is built from 15 residues. The germline V and J ends were trimmed by 1 base and 4 bases, with 11 bases remaining between them. CDR1 and CDR2 from the germline V gene are SGHTA and FQGNSA. CDR3 protein: CASSLGEHINQPQHF. The CDR3, as DNA: TGTGCCAGCAGCTTAGGGGAACACATAAATCAGCCCCAGCATTTT.

This clone was seen a handful of times. The chain carries TRBV13 and TRBJ1-2; D possibly corresponds to TRBD1 (6 bases). Germline CDR1 and CDR2: PRHDT and FYEKMQ (reference sequence). Trimming pared 5 bases from V and 4 bases from J, leaving 14 bases between. This CDR3 contains 14 residues. The CDR3 DNA reads TGTGCCAGCAGCCGAGGACAGCTGCGCTATGGCTACACCTTC. This sequence encodes CASSRGQLRYGYTF.

This clone appeared once. The chain has TRBV2 and TRBJ2-1; 7 nucleotides match TRBD1. This CDR3 spans 15 amino acids. The ends lost 6 bases at V and 6 bases at J; junction bases unmatched: 11. Germline CDR1 is SNHLY and CDR2 is FYNNEI. Here the CDR3 DNA reads TGTGCCAGCAGCGCCATAGGGGGCAGTGGCAATGAGCAGTTCTTC. It encodes CASSAIGGSGNEQFF.

CDR3 protein: CASSLASQGRWAFF. The CDR3 nucleotides read TGTGCCAGCAGCTTAGCTTCCCAGGGAAGATGGGCTTTCTTT. This chain joins TRBV7-2 and TRBJ1-1; possibly TRBD1 for D (5 bases). From germline, CDR1 is SGHTA and CDR2 FQGNSA. This CDR3 is built from 14 residues. Trimming cost V 0 bases and J 11 bases, with 16 bases left between them.

The rearrangement uses TRBV5-4 and TRBJ1-1; 7 nucleotides align to TRBD1. There are 15 residues in the CDR3. The ends lost 4 bases at V and 4 bases at J; junction bases unmatched: 10. CDR1 and CDR2 (germline): SGHNT, YYREEE (reference sequence). The chain's CDR3 is CASSRRGQVLTEAFF. CDR3 nucleotides: TGTGCCAGCAGCCGCCGCGGACAGGTCCTCACTGAAGCTTTCTTT.

The chain carries TRBV10-3 and TRBJ2-3, with TRBD2 identical over 10 bases. The CDR3 runs 14 residues. Germline V gene sequence: CDR1 ENHRY, CDR2 SYGVKD. V was clipped by 3 bases and J by 14 bases; unmatched bases: 11. The CDR3 reads CAISDGSGGPPPYF. CDR3 in DNA: TGTGCCATCAGTGATGGTAGCGGGGGGCCCCCTCCGTATTTT.

V is TRBV5-4 and J is TRBJ1-6, with D possibly TRBD1 on 5 matching bases. Between the trimmed V and J ends, which lost 3 bases and 9 bases, there was a span of 19 bases. The CDR3 is 16 residues long. Germline V gives CDR1 SGHNT, CDR2 YYREEE (reference sequence). The CDR3 coding sequence is TGTGCCAGCAGCTCGCCCTTAGGGCAGGGAGGTTCACCCCTCCACTTT. Residues: CASSSPLGQGGSPLHF.

By sample fraction, this clone is large (0.1 to 1%). This specimen includes other DNA sequences encoding the same CDR3. The rearrangement links TRBV19 to TRBJ2-1, with TRBD1 identical over 7 bases. The CDR3 is 15 residues long. After removal of 2 bases from V and 4 bases from J, the junction contained 5 bases not matched to a gene. Germline CDR1 is LNHDA and CDR2 is SQIVND (reference sequence). DNA for the CDR3: TGTGCCAGTAGTATATTAACAGGGGATTACAATGAGCAGTTCTTC. This translates into CASSILTGDYNEQFF.

The V and J genes are TRBV11-2 and TRBJ2-7; no definite D call. Trimming shortened V by 3 bases and J by 4 bases, and 10 bases separated the two germline ends. Germline-derived CDR1 and CDR2 are SGHAT and FQNNGV. The CDR3 has 13 amino acids. The CDR3 reads CASSLVGSYEQYF. CDR3 DNA sequence: TGTGCCAGCAGCTTGGTAGGGTCGTACGAGCAGTACTTC.

The rearrangement links TRBV19 to TRBJ1-2, with TRBD1 matching over 8 bases. V shed 2 bases and J 6 bases; nucleotides not matched to a gene: 5. The CDR3 has 14 residues. In germline, CDR1 is LNHDA, CDR2 SQIVND (reference sequence). CDR3 DNA sequence: TGTGCCAGTAGTATACCCGGACAGGGCCATGGCTACACCTTC. Amino acid sequence: CASSIPGQGHGYTF.

J is TRBJ1-1 and V is TRBV4-1; possible D gene TRBD1, 6 bases. Germline V gene data show CDR1 as MGHRA and CDR2 as YSYEKL. V shed 6 bases and J shed 2 bases, with 16 bases lying between them. This CDR3 has 15 residues. The CDR3 nucleotides are TGCGCCAGCAGGGAATCTACCGGGACAAACACTGAAGCTTTCTTT. It yields the protein CASRESTGTNTEAFF.

This chain uses TRBV5-1 with TRBJ2-7; D gene ambiguous. The CDR3 is 13 residues long. Trimming took 1 base from V and 3 from J, leaving 8 bases between them. Germline values: CDR1 SGHRS, CDR2 YFSETQ. DNA of the CDR3: TGCGCCAGCAGCTTGCCTCCCGTCTACGAGCAGTACTTC. Protein product: CASSLPPVYEQYF.

This chain links TRBV11-3 with TRBJ2-7, with 11 bases identical to TRBD2. Germline trimming cut 5 bases from V and 3 bases from J; bases unmatched to any gene: 9. The length of the CDR3 is 16 residues. Looked up from germline, CDR1 is SGHNT and CDR2 is YENEEA. CDR3 DNA: TGTGCCAGCAGCCGCGGCCTAGCGGGGGGAGGCTACGAGCAGTACTTC. This encodes CASSRGLAGGGYEQYF.

This chain connects TRBV4-1 to TRBJ2-2; 7 nucleotides agree with TRBD1. Germline V gene lookup returns CDR1 MGHRA and CDR2 YSYEKL. Trimming cost V 4 bases and J 3 bases; bases outside gene matches: 5. The CDR3 consists of 15 residues. CDR3 region: CASSPGQKDTGELFF. The CDR3 coding sequence is TGCGCCAGCAGCCCGGGACAGAAGGACACCGGGGAGCTGTTTTTT.

The genes are TRBV10-2 and TRBJ1-5; no firm D call. Per the germline V gene, CDR1 is WSHSY and CDR2 is SAAADI. The CDR3 runs to 16 residues. Trimming removed 0 bases at V and 5 bases at J, with 14 bases between. The CDR3 nucleotides read TGCGCCAGCAGTGAGTCTGGGTGGATCGGGGATCAGCCCCAGCATTTT. Its translation: CASSESGWIGDQPQHF.

In DNA, the CDR3 is TGTGCCAGCTCACCAAGCGGGCGAGAGACCCAGTACTTC. Amino acids: CASSPSGRETQYF. The chain uses TRBV18 and TRBJ2-5; a weak D match, TRBD2 (6 bases). This CDR3 comprises 13 residues. CDR1 is KGHSH, CDR2 LQKENI, per germline. V dropped 2 bases and J dropped 4 bases, with 8 bases sitting between them.

This sequence joins TRBV9 and TRBJ2-7, with D perhaps given as TRBD1 or TRBD2 (5 bases each). Trimming cost V 0 bases and J 0 bases, with 10 bases left between them. The CDR3 has 15 amino acids. The germline CDR1 and CDR2 sequences are SGDLS and YYNGEE. The CDR3 region is CASSVGGTYSYEQYF. For the CDR3, the DNA is TGTGCCAGCAGCGTAGGGGGGACCTACTCCTACGAGCAGTACTTC.